This T cell receptor (beta chain) was recorded in a study of blood T cell repertoires in COVID-19. About the study: Acute-phase and convalescent COVID-19 samples originated in the United States, Italy and Spain.

The Seattle site enrolled patients during active infection and followed them longitudinally. Per the authors' pipeline: Estimation of nucleated cell counts relied on the amplification of reference gene primers. TCRdb's copy holds only in-frame clones and misses some; the assay was immunoSEQ multiplex PCR. The V and J calls and clone size were taken over from that table, and D and trimming were inferred from the DNA. The sample lists 200,000 to 250,000 clones; around four fifths were seen once. The receptor's source is a woman aged 80 or over with COVID-19, enrolled during active disease. The sequenced sample was peripheral blood.

The CDR3 loop reads CASSKGTDYGYTF. For the CDR3, the DNA is TGTGCCAGTAGTAAAGGGACAGACTATGGCTACACCTTC. The V gene is TRBV19, the J gene TRBJ1-2; 7 bases are shared with TRBD1. CDR1 and CDR2 from the germline V gene are LNHDA and SQIVND (reference sequence). The junction had 2 bases not matched to a gene; V was cut back by 4 bases and J by 3 bases. CDR3 size: 13 residues.